The rows below give T cell receptor beta chains drawn from one sample of a study of T-cell memory formation after mild COVID-19. TCRdb used MiXCR to reprocess the 5' RACE reads, holding one entry per CDR3 protein. This sample has about 200,000 distinct CDR3 sequences; around 9.5% occur once, and the top ten carry 3.5%. The material sequenced was PBMCs or a T cell subset sorted from them (not recorded which). These receptors came from a young man who had mild COVID-19 (a few samples of this study predate the infection). Cell type and time point are not known. Each CDR3 is given with its conserved first and last residue. Each record gives: clone size, J gene, V gene, D gene, CDR3 protein, CDR3 DNA. D genes are given only for firm matches. Some rows have no size entry. The others give once, few or many, or a class for an expanded clone.

clone size: many; J gene: TRBJ2-1; V gene: TRBV12-3/TRBV12-4; D gene: -; CDR3 protein: CASSLAPRNNEQFF; CDR3 DNA: TGTGCCAGTAGCTTAGCCCCCAGGAACAATGAGCAGTTCTTC
clone size: -; J gene: TRBJ1-1; V gene: TRBV20-1; D gene: -; CDR3 protein: CSAARGGTEAFF; CDR3 DNA: TGCAGTGCTGCACGAGGGGGGACTGAAGCTTTCTTT
clone size: -; J gene: TRBJ2-7; V gene: TRBV6-2/TRBV6-3; D gene: -; CDR3 protein: CASSYTGYEQYF; CDR3 DNA: TGTGCCAGCAGTTACACCGGCTACGAGCAGTACTTC
clone size: many; J gene: TRBJ2-3; V gene: TRBV7-3; D gene: -; CDR3 protein: CASRSGTTDTQYF; CDR3 DNA: TGTGCCAGCCGTTCGGGGACCACAGATACGCAGTATTTT
clone size: -; J gene: TRBJ1-2; V gene: TRBV4-3; D gene: -; CDR3 protein: CASSQVNGPYGYTF; CDR3 DNA: TGCGCCAGCAGCCAAGTTAATGGGCCCTATGGCTACACCTTC
clone size: many; J gene: TRBJ2-2; V gene: TRBV3-1; D gene: -; CDR3 protein: CASSQGWMANTGELFF; CDR3 DNA: TGTGCCAGCAGCCAGGGATGGATGGCGAACACCGGGGAGCTGTTTTTT
clone size: few; J gene: TRBJ1-1; V gene: TRBV6-6; D gene: -; CDR3 protein: CASRLWGDGTEAFF; CDR3 DNA: TGTGCCAGCAGACTTTGGGGGGATGGCACTGAAGCTTTCTTT
clone size: few; J gene: TRBJ1-1; V gene: TRBV5-8; D gene: TRBD1; CDR3 protein: CASSPRQGRLTEAFF; CDR3 DNA: TGTGCCAGCAGCCCACGACAGGGAAGGTTGACTGAAGCTTTCTTT
clone size: few; J gene: TRBJ2-3; V gene: TRBV2; D gene: -; CDR3 protein: CASSEGPQGTDTQYF; CDR3 DNA: TGTGCCAGCAGTGAGGGACCCCAGGGCACAGATACGCAGTATTTT
clone size: many; J gene: TRBJ2-7; V gene: TRBV4-3; D gene: -; CDR3 protein: CASSLRDLSSYEQYF; CDR3 DNA: TGCGCCAGCAGCCTCCGGGACTTGAGCTCCTACGAGCAGTACTTC
clone size: medium-sized; J gene: TRBJ2-7; V gene: TRBV20-1; D gene: -; CDR3 protein: CSARPGLLSSYEQYF; CDR3 DNA: TGCAGTGCTAGACCCGGACTGTTGAGCTCCTACGAGCAGTACTTC
clone size: -; J gene: TRBJ2-5; V gene: TRBV6-5; D gene: -; CDR3 protein: CASSYGGVQETQYF; CDR3 DNA: TGTGCCAGCAGTTACGGAGGAGTACAAGAGACCCAGTACTTC
clone size: many; J gene: TRBJ2-5; V gene: TRBV7-8; D gene: -; CDR3 protein: CASSLGVGGVIETQYF; CDR3 DNA: TGTGCCAGCAGCTTAGGGGTCGGCGGGGTCATCGAGACCCAGTACTTC
clone size: many; J gene: TRBJ2-7; V gene: TRBV6-6; D gene: TRBD1; CDR3 protein: CASSYWGQGAYEQYF; CDR3 DNA: TGTGCCAGCAGTTACTGGGGACAGGGGGCCTACGAGCAGTACTTC
clone size: few; J gene: TRBJ1-2; V gene: TRBV4-1; D gene: -; CDR3 protein: CASSSSPRNYGYTF; CDR3 DNA: TGCGCCAGCAGCAGCTCCCCTCGGAACTATGGCTACACCTTC
clone size: -; J gene: TRBJ2-7; V gene: TRBV2; D gene: -; CDR3 protein: CASSESIPSGEQYF; CDR3 DNA: TGTGCCAGCAGTGAATCGATCCCGTCCGGGGAGCAGTACTTC
clone size: many; J gene: TRBJ2-7; V gene: TRBV7-8; D gene: -; CDR3 protein: CASRPPQGNYEQYF; CDR3 DNA: TGTGCCAGCAGACCCCCCCAGGGGAACTACGAGCAGTACTTC
clone size: few; J gene: TRBJ1-4; V gene: TRBV4-2; D gene: -; CDR3 protein: CASSPEGGKLFF; CDR3 DNA: TGTGCCAGCAGCCCGGAGGGGGGAAAACTGTTTTTT
clone size: -; J gene: TRBJ2-5; V gene: TRBV7-3; D gene: -; CDR3 protein: CASSLGSPGETQYF; CDR3 DNA: TGTGCCAGCAGCTTAGGCTCCCCCGGCGAGACCCAGTACTTC
clone size: -; J gene: TRBJ1-3; V gene: TRBV5-5; D gene: -; CDR3 protein: CASSLAGVPNTIYF; CDR3 DNA: TGTGCCAGCAGCTTGGCGGGGGTACCAAACACCATATATTTT
clone size: few; J gene: TRBJ2-1; V gene: TRBV5-1; D gene: TRBD2; CDR3 protein: CASSPTSGGRDEQFF; CDR3 DNA: TGCGCCAGCAGCCCCACTAGCGGGGGCAGGGATGAGCAGTTCTTC
clone size: -; J gene: TRBJ2-7; V gene: TRBV29-1; D gene: -; CDR3 protein: CSVGASGTSSYEQYF; CDR3 DNA: TGCAGCGTGGGGGCCTCCGGGACCAGCTCCTACGAGCAGTACTTC
clone size: few; J gene: TRBJ2-1; V gene: TRBV3-1; D gene: -; CDR3 protein: CASSLQPPGAYNEQFF; CDR3 DNA: TGTGCCAGCAGCCTACAGCCTCCCGGGGCCTACAATGAGCAGTTCTTC
clone size: -; J gene: TRBJ2-7; V gene: TRBV2; D gene: -; CDR3 protein: CASRIDEQYF; CDR3 DNA: TGTGCCAGCAGGATCGACGAGCAGTACTTC
clone size: many; J gene: TRBJ1-2; V gene: TRBV6-2/TRBV6-3; D gene: -; CDR3 protein: CASSPRIEGWGDGYTF; CDR3 DNA: TGTGCCAGCAGTCCCCGGATTGAGGGCTGGGGAGATGGCTACACCTTC
clone size: few; J gene: TRBJ1-5; V gene: TRBV10-3; D gene: -; CDR3 protein: CAISPKGGAGADSNQPQHF; CDR3 DNA: TGTGCCATCAGTCCAAAGGGCGGGGCAGGAGCCGATAGCAATCAGCCCCAGCATTTT
clone size: many; J gene: TRBJ2-5; V gene: TRBV23-1; D gene: -; CDR3 protein: CASSQSGLGETQYF; CDR3 DNA: TGCGCCAGCAGTCAATCGGGGTTGGGGGAGACCCAGTACTTC
clone size: few; J gene: TRBJ2-5; V gene: TRBV5-4; D gene: -; CDR3 protein: CASSLVGGAQYF; CDR3 DNA: TGTGCCAGCAGCTTAGTCGGTGGAGCCCAGTACTTC
clone size: few; J gene: TRBJ1-2; V gene: TRBV7-9; D gene: TRBD1; CDR3 protein: CASSLGETGGEGYGYTF; CDR3 DNA: TGTGCCAGCAGCTTAGGAGAGACAGGGGGTGAAGGTTATGGCTACACCTTC
clone size: -; J gene: TRBJ1-6; V gene: TRBV7-6; D gene: -; CDR3 protein: CASSLNPGTARVNSPLHF; CDR3 DNA: TGTGCCAGCAGCCTCAACCCCGGGACCGCTCGCGTTAATTCACCCCTCCACTTT
clone size: few; J gene: TRBJ1-1; V gene: TRBV6-5; D gene: TRBD1; CDR3 protein: CASSYGQGAQWDTEAFF; CDR3 DNA: TGTGCCAGCAGTTATGGACAGGGGGCCCAGTGGGACACTGAAGCTTTCTTT
clone size: few; J gene: TRBJ1-5; V gene: TRBV20-1; D gene: TRBD1; CDR3 protein: CSARTGGNIDQPQHF; CDR3 DNA: TGCAGTGCTAGGACAGGGGGTAACATTGATCAGCCCCAGCATTTT
clone size: -; J gene: TRBJ1-1; V gene: TRBV29-1; D gene: TRBD1; CDR3 protein: CSGQGRDTEAFF; CDR3 DNA: TGCAGCGGACAGGGAAGGGATACTGAAGCTTTCTTT
clone size: many; J gene: TRBJ1-4; V gene: TRBV12-3/TRBV12-4; D gene: TRBD1; CDR3 protein: CASSFSFRGTGYEKLFF; CDR3 DNA: TGTGCCAGCAGTTTCTCGTTTCGGGGGACAGGGTACGAAAAACTGTTTTTT
clone size: few; J gene: TRBJ1-6; V gene: TRBV4-1; D gene: -; CDR3 protein: CASSHPVGGQGGLHF; CDR3 DNA: TGCGCCAGCAGCCATCCAGTGGGCGGTCAAGGTGGCCTCCACTTT
clone size: -; J gene: TRBJ2-3; V gene: TRBV4-2; D gene: -; CDR3 protein: CASSQAGRGGTDTQYF; CDR3 DNA: TGTGCCAGCAGCCAAGCTGGCAGGGGGGGCACAGATACGCAGTATTTT
clone size: -; J gene: TRBJ2-7; V gene: TRBV7-2; D gene: -; CDR3 protein: CASSLMLGRRNEQYF; CDR3 DNA: TGTGCCAGCAGCTTGATGTTGGGCCGACGGAACGAGCAGTACTTC
clone size: many; J gene: TRBJ2-5; V gene: TRBV5-1; D gene: -; CDR3 protein: CASSRYTEETQYF; CDR3 DNA: TGCGCCAGCAGCCGATACACTGAAGAGACCCAGTACTTC
clone size: many; J gene: TRBJ2-3; V gene: TRBV28; D gene: TRBD2; CDR3 protein: CASSGTSGGQDTQYF; CDR3 DNA: TGTGCCAGCAGCGGGACTAGCGGGGGACAAGATACGCAGTATTTT
clone size: few; J gene: TRBJ1-3; V gene: TRBV4-3; D gene: -; CDR3 protein: CASSHPHGGGNTIYF; CDR3 DNA: TGCGCCAGCAGCCACCCTCACGGCGGCGGAAACACCATATATTTT
clone size: -; J gene: TRBJ2-2; V gene: TRBV5-1; D gene: -; CDR3 protein: CASSHGGRSGELFF; CDR3 DNA: TGCGCCAGCAGCCATGGAGGGAGGTCCGGGGAGCTGTTTTTT
clone size: few; J gene: TRBJ2-3; V gene: TRBV6-5; D gene: -; CDR3 protein: CASSYLAGTGLTDTQYF; CDR3 DNA: TGTGCCAGCAGTTACCTCGCCGGGACGGGACTCACAGATACGCAGTATTTT
clone size: -; J gene: TRBJ1-1; V gene: TRBV4-3; D gene: -; CDR3 protein: CASSQIGPPMNTEAFF; CDR3 DNA: TGCGCCAGCAGCCAGATTGGGCCTCCCATGAACACTGAAGCTTTCTTT
clone size: few; J gene: TRBJ1-1; V gene: TRBV7-2; D gene: -; CDR3 protein: CASTSGLIAFF; CDR3 DNA: TGTGCCAGCACCTCAGGGTTGATAGCTTTCTTT
clone size: few; J gene: TRBJ2-5; V gene: TRBV5-1; D gene: -; CDR3 protein: CASSLDDVRETQYF; CDR3 DNA: TGCGCCAGCAGCTTGGACGACGTCCGAGAGACCCAGTACTTC